The 13 T cell receptor beta chains in this list originate from one sample, sequenced in a study of shared T cell receptors in the human thymus. Sequenced by immunoSEQ multiplex PCR; TCRdb stores in-frame clones only, minus some. Found here are hundreds of thousands of clones, approximately 78% of them singletons; the top ten hold around 0.012%. These data are also associated with another study on human thymus T cells.

The sequencing input was thymocytes. The receptors originated from a boy younger than two with a congenital heart defect.

The rearrangement uses TRBV5-5 and TRBJ2-3; D is possibly TRBD2 (5 bases). Germline V gene lookup returns CDR1 SGHKS and CDR2 YYEKEE (reference sequence). The CDR3 is made up of 11 amino acids. Trimming shortened V by 4 bases and J by 8 bases, and 8 bases separated the two germline ends. Written as DNA, the CDR3 is TGTGCCAGCAGCGGCGGGCGTACGCAGTATTTT. This sequence encodes CASSGGRTQYF.

The chain couples TRBV7-9 to TRBJ2-1; maybe TRBD2 (7 bases). Germline V gene lookup returns CDR1 SEHNR and CDR2 FQNEAQ (reference sequence). The CDR3 runs 17 residues. V lost 5 bases and J lost 9, with 26 bases in between. The CDR3 DNA is TGTGCCAGCAGCCCGAGCCGGGGGGCCACCGAAGTTGCTGAGCAGTTCTTC. Translation gives CASSPSRGATEVAEQFF. Complete variable domain (other parts from reference TRBV7-9 and TRBJ2-1): DTGVSQNPRHKITKRGQNVTFRCDPISEHNRLYWYRQTLGQGPEFLTYFQNEAQLEKSRLLSDRFSAERPKGSFSTLEIQRTEQGDSAMYLCASSPSRGATEVAEQFFGPGTRLTVL.

The chain employs TRBV28 and TRBJ1-2, with TRBD1 as a possible D gene (6 bases). This CDR3 has 14 amino acids. Deletions cut 1 base from V and 8 bases from J, with 14 bases between. Germline V gene data show CDR1 as MDHEN and CDR2 as SYDVKM. In nucleotides, the CDR3 is TGTGCCAGCAGTTTATACAGGGCTGATGGCGGCTACACCTTC. Protein product: CASSLYRADGGYTF.

The rearrangement links TRBV2 to TRBJ1-5; 7 bases match TRBD1. CDR3 length: 15 residues. With 2 bases clipped from V and 3 bases from J, the junction kept 4 bases outside the gene matches. Germline V CDR1 and CDR2: SNHLY, FYNNEI. As DNA, the CDR3 is TGTGCCAGCAGTGAACGGGACAGAAACAATCAGCCCCAGCATTTT. It encodes CASSERDRNNQPQHF.

V usage is TRBV5-1 and J usage is TRBJ2-1, with 11 bases lining up with TRBD2. The CDR3 is 20 residues long. The germline gives CDR1 SGHRS, CDR2 YFSETQ. J lost 10 bases, V lost 4 bases, and 25 bases had no gene match. As DNA, the CDR3 is TGCGCCAGCAGCGTATCCCTGGGCGGGACTAGCGGAAACGACCGGCGGGAGCAGTTCTTC. It codes for CASSVSLGGTSGNDRREQFF.

The chain carries TRBV12-5 and TRBJ2-3; 10 bases match TRBD2. Germline values: CDR1 LGHNT, CDR2 FRNRAP. The CDR3 contains 19 residues. Trimming at V came to 0 bases and at J to 7 bases, leaving 16 bases not matched to a gene. This CDR3 is CASGLVPGEPSGSLNTQYF. CDR3 nucleotides: TGTGCTAGTGGTTTGGTACCCGGTGAGCCTAGCGGGAGCTTGAATACGCAGTATTTT.

This clone turned up a few times. This chain connects TRBV28 to TRBJ2-7; a possible D gene is TRBD1 (6 bases). CDR1 MDHEN and CDR2 SYDVKM come from the germline V gene. Deletions cut 7 bases from V and 3 bases from J, with 19 bases between. The CDR3 is made up of 15 amino acids. The CDR3, as DNA: TGTGCCAGCACCCCTGGGACAAGTCGCTTCTACGAGCAGTACTTC. Translated: CASTPGTSRFYEQYF.

This chain joins TRBV5-5 and TRBJ2-7; tentative D call: TRBD1 (5 bases). Germline CDR1 SGHKS, CDR2 YYEKEE (reference sequence). This CDR3 contains 13 residues. The V end lost 0 bases, the J end lost 4 bases, and 8 bases lay between the germline ends. CDR3 nucleotide sequence: TGTGCCAGCAGCTTGGGGACACTGTACGAGCAGTACTTC. Protein sequence: CASSLGTLYEQYF.

The chain employs TRBV27 and TRBJ2-1; D not certain. The V gene lost 7 bases and the J gene lost 5 bases, with 6 bases spanning the gap. CDR3 length: 11 residues. Per the germline V gene, CDR1 is MNHEY and CDR2 is SMNVEV (reference sequence). The CDR3 sequence is CASTIDNEQFF. As DNA, the CDR3 is TGTGCCAGCACCATTGACAATGAGCAGTTCTTC.

V is TRBV14 and J is TRBJ2-7; 8 bases align to TRBD1. The V segment lost 2 bases and the J segment 0 bases; nucleotides outside the gene matches: 3. This CDR3 comprises 15 residues. From germline, CDR1 is SGHDN and CDR2 FVKESK. CDR3 coding DNA: TGTGCCAGCAGCCAAAACAGGGGGAGCTCCTACGAGCAGTACTTC. Encoded protein: CASSQNRGSSYEQYF.

The V gene is TRBV30, the J gene TRBJ2-5; TRBD1 matches at 7 bases. CDR3 length equals 15 residues. J lost 1 base, V lost 3 bases, and 8 bases had no gene match. Germline V gives CDR1 GTSNPN, CDR2 SVGIG (reference sequence). CDR3 coding DNA: TGTGCCTGGAGAGGGGTTTGGGACAGCCAAGAGACCCAGTACTTC. This translates into CAWRGVWDSQETQYF.

This clone showed up just once. The chain recombines TRBV25-1 with TRBJ1-1; D is undetermined. This CDR3 spans 13 amino acids. Trimming shortened V by 4 bases and J by 6 bases, and 12 bases separated the two germline ends. Germline V gives CDR1 MGHDK, CDR2 SYGVNS. CDR3 region: CASSALPSAEAFF. In nucleotides, the CDR3 is TGTGCCAGCAGTGCCTTGCCGAGTGCTGAAGCTTTCTTT.

The rearrangement joins TRBV30 to TRBJ1-2; tentatively, D is TRBD1 (6 bases). Germline CDR1 GTSNPN, CDR2 SVGIG (reference sequence). The CDR3 consists of 12 residues. V lost 3 bases, J lost 8 bases, and 13 bases lay in between. The CDR3 loop reads CAWSGGGPGYTF. Here the CDR3 DNA reads TGTGCCTGGAGCGGGGGGGGCCCGGGCTACACCTTC.